This T cell receptor beta chain was identified in a study of blood T cells in healthy people across ages. Using a J-beta primer mix together with a sample-barcoded 5' primer, a second PCR was run for roughly 6 to 11 cycles. One entry per CDR3 protein results from TCRdb running MiXCR on the 5' RACE reads. Of about 1.4 million distinct CDR3 sequences listed, 59% are singletons. CDR1 is MNHEY, CDR2 SVGEGT, per germline. This CDR3 comprises 14 residues. J lost 6 bases, V lost 4 bases, and 5 bases had no gene match. V is TRBV6-2 or TRBV6-3 and J is TRBJ2-1, with TRBD2 matching 8 bases. This TCR was recovered from a man aged 18 to 30 in good health. Sequencing was carried out using blood. CDR3 nucleotides: TGTGCCAGCAGTTCGGGAGGGCCCGTCAATGAGCAGTTCTTC. This translates into CASSSGGPVNEQFF.